This TCR beta chain derives from a study of blood T cells in healthy people across ages. Using a J-beta primer mix together with a sample-barcoded 5' primer, a second PCR was run for about 6 to 12 cycles. TCRdb fed the 5' RACE reads into MiXCR, producing one record per CDR3 protein. The table includes about 1.6 million distinct CDR3 sequences, 34% detected once. Russia was home to the donors, healthy Caucasian individuals aged about 6 to 90. The CDR3 length is 17 residues. V trimming: 2 bases; J trimming: 10 bases; junction bases outside the gene matches: 16. From germline, CDR1 is LGHNA and CDR2 YNFKEQ.

The sequenced material came from blood. The TCR comes from a woman aged 25 to 39 in good health. The V and J genes are TRBV4-2 and TRBJ1-1, with 10 bases matching TRBD1. CDR3 sequence: CASSQSSWGTGEFGAFF. For the CDR3, the DNA is TGTGCCAGCAGCCAATCCTCCTGGGGGACAGGGGAATTCGGAGCTTTCTTT.